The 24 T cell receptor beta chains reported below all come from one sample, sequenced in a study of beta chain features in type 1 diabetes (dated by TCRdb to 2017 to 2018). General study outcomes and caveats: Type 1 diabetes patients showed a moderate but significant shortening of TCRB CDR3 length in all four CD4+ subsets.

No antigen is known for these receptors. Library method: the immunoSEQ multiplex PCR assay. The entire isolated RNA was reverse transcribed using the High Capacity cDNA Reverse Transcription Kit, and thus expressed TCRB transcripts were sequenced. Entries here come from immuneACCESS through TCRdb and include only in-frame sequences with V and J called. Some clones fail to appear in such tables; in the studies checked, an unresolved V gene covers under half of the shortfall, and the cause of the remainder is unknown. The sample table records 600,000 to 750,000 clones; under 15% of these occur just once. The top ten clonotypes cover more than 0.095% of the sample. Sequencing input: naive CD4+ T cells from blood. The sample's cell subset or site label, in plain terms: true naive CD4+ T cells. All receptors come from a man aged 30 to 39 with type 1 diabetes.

The CDR3 nucleotides are TGTGCCAGCAGTGAAGACAATACGCAGTATTTT. Amino acids: CASSEDNTQYF. This chain joins TRBV2 and TRBJ2-3; D gene unclear. CDR3 size: 11 residues. V was pared by 1 base and J by 7 bases, with 3 bases between. The germline V gene encodes CDR1 SNHLY and CDR2 FYNNEI.

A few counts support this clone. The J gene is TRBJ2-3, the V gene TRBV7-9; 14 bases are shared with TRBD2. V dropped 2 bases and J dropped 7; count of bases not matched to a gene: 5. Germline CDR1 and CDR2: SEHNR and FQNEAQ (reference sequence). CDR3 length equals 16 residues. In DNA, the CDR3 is TGTGCCAGCAGCTTAAAAGGACTAGCGGGGGGAAATACGCAGTATTTT. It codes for CASSLKGLAGGNTQYF. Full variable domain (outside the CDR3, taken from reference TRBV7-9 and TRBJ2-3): DTGVSQNPRHKITKRGQNVTFRCDPISEHNRLYWYRQTLGQGPEFLTYFQNEAQLEKSRLLSDRFSAERPKGSFSTLEIQRTEQGDSAMYLCASSLKGLAGGNTQYFGPGTRLTVL.

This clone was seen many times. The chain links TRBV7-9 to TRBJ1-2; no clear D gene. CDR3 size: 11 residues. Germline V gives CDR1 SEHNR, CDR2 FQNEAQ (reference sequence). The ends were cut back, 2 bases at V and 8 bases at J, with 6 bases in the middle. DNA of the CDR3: TGTGCCAGCAGCTTAAGGGAAGGCTACACCTTC. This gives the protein CASSLREGYTF.

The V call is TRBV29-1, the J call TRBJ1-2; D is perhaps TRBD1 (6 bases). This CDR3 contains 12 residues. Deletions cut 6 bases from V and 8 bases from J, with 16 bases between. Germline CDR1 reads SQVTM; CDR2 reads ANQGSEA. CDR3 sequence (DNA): TGCAGCGTGGACAGAGCCCTTATGGGCTACACCTTC. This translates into CSVDRALMGYTF. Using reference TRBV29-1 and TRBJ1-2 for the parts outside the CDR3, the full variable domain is SAVISQKPSRDICQRGTSLTIQCQVDSQVTMMFWYRQQPGQSLTLIATANQGSEATYESGFVIDKFPISRPNLTFSTLTVSNMSPEDSSIYLCSVDRALMGYTFGSGTRLTVV.

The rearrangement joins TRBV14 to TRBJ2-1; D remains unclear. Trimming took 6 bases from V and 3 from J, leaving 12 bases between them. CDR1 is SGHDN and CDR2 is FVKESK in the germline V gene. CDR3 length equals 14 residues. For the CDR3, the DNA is TGTGCCAGCAGGGGCACCGGGCTCTACAATGAGCAGTTCTTC. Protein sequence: CASRGTGLYNEQFF. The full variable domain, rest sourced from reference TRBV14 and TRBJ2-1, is EAGVTQFPSHSVIEKGQTVTLRCDPISGHDNLYWYRRVMGKEIKFLLHFVKESKQDESGMPNNRFLAERTGGTYSTLKVQPAELEDSGVYFCASRGTGLYNEQFFGPGTRLTVL.

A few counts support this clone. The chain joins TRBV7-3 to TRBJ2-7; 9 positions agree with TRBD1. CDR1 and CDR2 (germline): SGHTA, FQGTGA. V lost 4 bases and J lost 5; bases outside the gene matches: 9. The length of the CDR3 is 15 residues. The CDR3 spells CASSSTGTGIHEQYF. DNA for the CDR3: TGTGCCAGCAGCTCCACCGGGACAGGGATCCACGAGCAGTACTTC.

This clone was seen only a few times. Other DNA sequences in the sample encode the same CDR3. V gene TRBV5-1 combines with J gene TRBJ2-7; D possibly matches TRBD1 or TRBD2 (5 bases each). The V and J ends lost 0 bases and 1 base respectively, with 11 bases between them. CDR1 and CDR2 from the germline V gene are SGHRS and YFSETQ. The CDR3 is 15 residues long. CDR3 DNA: TGCGCCAGCAGCTTGGCCGGGACGGCATCCTACGAGCAGTACTTC. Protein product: CASSLAGTASYEQYF.

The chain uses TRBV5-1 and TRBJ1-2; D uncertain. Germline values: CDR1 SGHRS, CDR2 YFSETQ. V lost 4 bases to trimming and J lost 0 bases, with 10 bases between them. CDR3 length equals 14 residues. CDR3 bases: TGCGCCAGCAGCGTCGACAAAGCTAACTATGGCTACACCTTC. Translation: CASSVDKANYGYTF.

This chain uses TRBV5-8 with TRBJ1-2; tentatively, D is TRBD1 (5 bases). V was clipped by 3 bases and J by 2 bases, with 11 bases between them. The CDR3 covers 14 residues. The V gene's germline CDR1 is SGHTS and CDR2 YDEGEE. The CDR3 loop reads CASSSTGTNYGYTF. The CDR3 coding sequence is TGTGCCAGCAGCTCTACCGGGACGAACTATGGCTACACCTTC.

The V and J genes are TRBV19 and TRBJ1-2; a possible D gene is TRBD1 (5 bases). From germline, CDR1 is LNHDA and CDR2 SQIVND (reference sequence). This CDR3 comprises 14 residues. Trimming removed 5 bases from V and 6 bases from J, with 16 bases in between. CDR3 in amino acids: CASSVTGTTDGYTF. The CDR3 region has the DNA TGTGCCAGTAGTGTAACCGGGACTACTGATGGCTACACCTTC.

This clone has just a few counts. The CDR3 DNA is TGTGCCAGCAGTTTAACCCAAGTAACTAATGAAAAACTGTTTTTT. The encoded protein is CASSLTQVTNEKLFF. The V call is TRBV27, the J call TRBJ1-4; D not resolved. V was cut by 2 bases and J by 1 base, with 8 bases left in between. Germline V gene lookup returns CDR1 MNHEY and CDR2 SMNVEV (reference sequence). CDR3 length equals 15 residues.

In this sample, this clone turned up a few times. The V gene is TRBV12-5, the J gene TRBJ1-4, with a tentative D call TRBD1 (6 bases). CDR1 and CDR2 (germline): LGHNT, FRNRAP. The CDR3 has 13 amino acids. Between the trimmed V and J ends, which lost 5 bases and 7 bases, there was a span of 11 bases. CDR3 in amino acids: CASGGAGVEKLFF. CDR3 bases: TGTGCTAGTGGTGGGGCAGGGGTTGAAAAACTGTTTTTT.

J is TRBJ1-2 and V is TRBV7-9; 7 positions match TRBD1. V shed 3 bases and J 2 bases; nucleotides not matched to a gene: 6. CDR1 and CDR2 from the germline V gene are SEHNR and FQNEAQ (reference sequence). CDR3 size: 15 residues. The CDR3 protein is CASSFTGVGNYGYTF. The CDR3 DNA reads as TGTGCCAGCAGCTTCACAGGGGTCGGCAACTATGGCTACACCTTC. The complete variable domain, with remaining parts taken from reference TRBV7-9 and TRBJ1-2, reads DTGVSQNPRHKITKRGQNVTFRCDPISEHNRLYWYRQTLGQGPEFLTYFQNEAQLEKSRLLSDRFSAERPKGSFSTLEIQRTEQGDSAMYLCASSFTGVGNYGYTFGSGTRLTVV.

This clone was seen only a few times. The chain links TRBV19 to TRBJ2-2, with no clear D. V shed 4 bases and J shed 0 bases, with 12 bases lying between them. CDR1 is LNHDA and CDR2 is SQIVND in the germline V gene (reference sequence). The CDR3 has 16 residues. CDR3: CASSRSETSNTGELFF. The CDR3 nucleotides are TGTGCCAGTAGTAGGTCAGAAACTTCGAACACCGGGGAGCTGTTTTTT.

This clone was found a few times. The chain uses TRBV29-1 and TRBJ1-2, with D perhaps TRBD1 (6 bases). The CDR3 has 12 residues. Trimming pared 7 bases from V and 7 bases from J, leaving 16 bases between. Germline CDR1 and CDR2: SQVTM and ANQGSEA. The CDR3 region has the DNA TGCAGCGCCGGGGAGGGGGTTGGTGGCTACACCTTC. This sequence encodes CSAGEGVGGYTF.

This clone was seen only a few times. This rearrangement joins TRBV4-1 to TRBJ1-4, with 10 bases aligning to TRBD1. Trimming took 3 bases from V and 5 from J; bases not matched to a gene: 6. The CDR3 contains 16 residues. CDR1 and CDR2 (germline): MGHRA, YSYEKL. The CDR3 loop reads CASSHLPGQGNEKLFF. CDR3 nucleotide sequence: TGCGCCAGCAGCCACCTTCCGGGACAGGGGAATGAAAAACTGTTTTTT.

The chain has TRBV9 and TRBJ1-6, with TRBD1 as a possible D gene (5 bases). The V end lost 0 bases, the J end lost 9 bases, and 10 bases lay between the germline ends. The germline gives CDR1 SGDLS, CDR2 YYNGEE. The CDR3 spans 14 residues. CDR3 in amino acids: CASSVVSQGSPLHF. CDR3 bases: TGTGCCAGCAGCGTAGTGTCTCAGGGTTCACCCCTCCACTTT.

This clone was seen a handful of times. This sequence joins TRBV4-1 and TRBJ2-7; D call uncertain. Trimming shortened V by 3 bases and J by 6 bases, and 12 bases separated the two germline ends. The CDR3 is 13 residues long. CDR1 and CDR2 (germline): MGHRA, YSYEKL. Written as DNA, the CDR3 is TGCGCCAGCAGCCATACTCGTGCGGCCGAGCAGTACTTC. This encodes CASSHTRAAEQYF.

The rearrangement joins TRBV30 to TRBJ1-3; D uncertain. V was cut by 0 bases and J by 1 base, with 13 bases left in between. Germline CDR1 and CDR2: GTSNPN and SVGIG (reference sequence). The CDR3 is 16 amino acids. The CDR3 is CAWSVWTRRSGNTIYF. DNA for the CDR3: TGTGCCTGGAGTGTATGGACCCGGAGGTCTGGAAACACCATATATTTT.

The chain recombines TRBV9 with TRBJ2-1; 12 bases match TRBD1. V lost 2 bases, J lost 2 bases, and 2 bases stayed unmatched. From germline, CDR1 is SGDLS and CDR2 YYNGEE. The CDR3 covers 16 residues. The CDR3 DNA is TGTGCCAGCAGCGTTGGGACAGGGGGCACCTACAATGAGCAGTTCTTC. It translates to CASSVGTGGTYNEQFF.

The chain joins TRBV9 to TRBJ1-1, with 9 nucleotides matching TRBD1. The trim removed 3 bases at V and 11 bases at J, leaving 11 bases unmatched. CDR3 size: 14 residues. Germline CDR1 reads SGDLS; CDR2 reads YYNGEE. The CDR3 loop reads CASSAAPGQGEAFF. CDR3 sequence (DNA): TGTGCCAGCAGCGCGGCTCCGGGACAGGGTGAGGCTTTCTTT. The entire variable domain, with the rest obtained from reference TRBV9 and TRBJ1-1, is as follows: DSGVTQTPKHLITATGQRVTLRCSPRSGDLSVYWYQQSLDQGLQFLIQYYNGEERAKGNILERFSAQQFPDLHSELNLSSLELGDSALYFCASSAAPGQGEAFFGQGTRLTVV.

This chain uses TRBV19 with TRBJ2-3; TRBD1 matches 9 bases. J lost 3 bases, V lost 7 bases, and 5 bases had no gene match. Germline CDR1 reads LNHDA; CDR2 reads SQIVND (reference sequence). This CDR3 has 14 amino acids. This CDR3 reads CASTQTGGTDTQYF. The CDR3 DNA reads TGTGCCAGTACCCAGACAGGGGGTACAGATACGCAGTATTTT.

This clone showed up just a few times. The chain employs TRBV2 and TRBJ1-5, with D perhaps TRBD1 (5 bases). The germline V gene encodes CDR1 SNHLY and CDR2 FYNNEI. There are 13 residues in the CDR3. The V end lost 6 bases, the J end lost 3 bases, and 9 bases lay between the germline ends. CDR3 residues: CASRAGPNQPQHF. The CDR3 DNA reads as TGTGCCAGCAGGGCGGGACCCAATCAGCCCCAGCATTTT.

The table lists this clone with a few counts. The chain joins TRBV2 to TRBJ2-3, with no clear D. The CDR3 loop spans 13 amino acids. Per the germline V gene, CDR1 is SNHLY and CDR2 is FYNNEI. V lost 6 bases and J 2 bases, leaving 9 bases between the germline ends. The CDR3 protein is CASRLAVTDTQYF. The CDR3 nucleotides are TGTGCCAGCAGGTTGGCAGTCACAGATACGCAGTATTTT. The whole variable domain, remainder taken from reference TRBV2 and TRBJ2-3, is EPEVTQTPSHQVTQMGQEVILRCVPISNHLYFYWYRQILGQKVEFLVSFYNNEISEKSEIFDDQFSVERPDGSNFTLKIRSTKLEDSAMYFCASRLAVTDTQYFGPGTRLTVL.